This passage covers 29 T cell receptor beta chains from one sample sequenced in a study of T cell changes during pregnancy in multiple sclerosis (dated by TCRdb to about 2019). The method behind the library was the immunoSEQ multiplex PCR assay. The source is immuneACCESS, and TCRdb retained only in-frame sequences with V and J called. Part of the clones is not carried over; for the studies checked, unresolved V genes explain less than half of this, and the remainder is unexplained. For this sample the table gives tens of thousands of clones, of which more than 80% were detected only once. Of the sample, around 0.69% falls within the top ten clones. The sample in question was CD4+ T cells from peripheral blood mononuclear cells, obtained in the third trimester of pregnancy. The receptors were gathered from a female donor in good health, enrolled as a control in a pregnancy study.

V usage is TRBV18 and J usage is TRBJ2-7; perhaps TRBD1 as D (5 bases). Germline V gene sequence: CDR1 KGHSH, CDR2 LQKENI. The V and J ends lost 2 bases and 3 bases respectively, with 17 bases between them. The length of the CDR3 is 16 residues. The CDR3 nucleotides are TGTGCCAGCTCACCATGGGCCGGACAAGACGTCTACGAGCAGTACTTC. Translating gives CASSPWAGQDVYEQYF.

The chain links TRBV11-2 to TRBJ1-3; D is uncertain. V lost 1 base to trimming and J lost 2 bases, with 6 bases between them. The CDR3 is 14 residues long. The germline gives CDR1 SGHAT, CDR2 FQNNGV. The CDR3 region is CASSLGAAGNTIYF. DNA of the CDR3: TGTGCCAGCAGCTTAGGGGCAGCTGGAAACACCATATATTTT.

CDR3 DNA: TGCGCCAGCAGCTTCAGCCCAGCGGCGAATGAGCAGTTCTTC. Amino acids: CASSFSPAANEQFF. The chain uses TRBV5-1 and TRBJ2-1; D perhaps matches TRBD2 (5 bases). CDR3 length: 14 residues. The V end was cut by 2 bases, the J end by 7 bases, with 13 bases between. Germline values: CDR1 SGHRS, CDR2 YFSETQ.

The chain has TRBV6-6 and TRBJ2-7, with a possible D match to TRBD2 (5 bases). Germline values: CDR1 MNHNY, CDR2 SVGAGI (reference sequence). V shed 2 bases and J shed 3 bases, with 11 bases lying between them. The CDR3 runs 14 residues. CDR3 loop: CASSYPGVLYEQYF. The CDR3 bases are TGTGCCAGCAGTTACCCCGGGGTTCTCTACGAGCAGTACTTC.

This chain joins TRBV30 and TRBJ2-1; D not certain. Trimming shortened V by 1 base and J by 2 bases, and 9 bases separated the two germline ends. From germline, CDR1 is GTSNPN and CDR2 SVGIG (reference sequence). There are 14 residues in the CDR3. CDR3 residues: CAWSGRNPYNEQFF. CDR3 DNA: TGTGCCTGGAGTGGGCGGAACCCCTACAATGAGCAGTTCTTC.

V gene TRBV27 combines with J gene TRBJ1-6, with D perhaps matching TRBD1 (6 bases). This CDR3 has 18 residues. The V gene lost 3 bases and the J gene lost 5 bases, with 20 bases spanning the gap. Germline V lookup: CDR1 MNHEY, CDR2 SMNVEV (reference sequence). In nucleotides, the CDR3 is TGTGCCAGCAGTTTGACCCCTGCGGGGGCGGCTAATAATTCACCCCTCCACTTT. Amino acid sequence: CASSLTPAGAANNSPLHF.

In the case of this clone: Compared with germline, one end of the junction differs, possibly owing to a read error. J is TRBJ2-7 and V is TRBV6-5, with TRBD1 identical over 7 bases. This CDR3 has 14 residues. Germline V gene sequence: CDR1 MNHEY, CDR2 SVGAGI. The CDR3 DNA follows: TGTGCCAGCAGTAACAGGGGATCACCCTACGGGCAGTACTTC. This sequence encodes CASSNRGSPYGQYF.

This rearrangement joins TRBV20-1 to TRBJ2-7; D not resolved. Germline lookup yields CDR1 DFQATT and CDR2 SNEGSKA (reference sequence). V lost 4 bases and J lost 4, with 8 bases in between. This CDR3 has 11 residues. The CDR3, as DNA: TGCAGTGCTAAAGACGCGTACGAGCAGTACTTC. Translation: CSAKDAYEQYF.

The CDR3 DNA is TGTGCCAGCAGCTTAGTGCCGCGGGAGTTGGTGGAGACCCAGTACTTC. Protein sequence: CASSLVPRELVETQYF. The chain links TRBV7-9 to TRBJ2-5; 7 bases line up with TRBD2. The V segment lost 1 base and the J segment 5 bases; nucleotides outside the gene matches: 10. CDR3 size: 16 residues. The germline V gene encodes CDR1 SEHNR and CDR2 FQNEAQ (reference sequence).

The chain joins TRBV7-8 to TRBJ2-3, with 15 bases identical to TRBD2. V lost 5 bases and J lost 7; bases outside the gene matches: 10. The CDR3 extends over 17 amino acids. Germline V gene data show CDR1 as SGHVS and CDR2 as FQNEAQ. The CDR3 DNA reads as TGTGCCAGCAGCCCGGGACTAGCGGGAGGTGGGGGAAATACGCAGTATTTT. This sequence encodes CASSPGLAGGGGNTQYF.

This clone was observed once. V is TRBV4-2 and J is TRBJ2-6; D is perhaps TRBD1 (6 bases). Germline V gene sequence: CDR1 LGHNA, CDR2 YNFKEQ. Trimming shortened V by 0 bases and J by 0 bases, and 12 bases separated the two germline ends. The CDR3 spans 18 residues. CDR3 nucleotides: TGTGCCAGCAGCCAAGATTGGACAGCTGGCTCTGGGGCCAACGTCCTGACTTTC. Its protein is CASSQDWTAGSGANVLTF.

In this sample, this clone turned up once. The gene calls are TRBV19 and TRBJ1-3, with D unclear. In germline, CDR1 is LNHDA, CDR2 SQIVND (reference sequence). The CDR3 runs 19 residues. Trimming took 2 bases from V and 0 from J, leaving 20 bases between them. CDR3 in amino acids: CASSIWQKLFEGSGNTIYF. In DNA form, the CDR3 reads TGTGCCAGTAGTATATGGCAGAAACTTTTTGAGGGCTCTGGAAACACCATATATTTT.

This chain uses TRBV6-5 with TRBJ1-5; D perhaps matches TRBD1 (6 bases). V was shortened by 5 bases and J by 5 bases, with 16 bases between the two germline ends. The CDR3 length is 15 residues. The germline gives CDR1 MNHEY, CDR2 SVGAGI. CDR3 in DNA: TGTGCCAGCAGTCCCCTTGGGGGGGCCGATCAGCCCCAGCATTTT. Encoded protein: CASSPLGGADQPQHF.

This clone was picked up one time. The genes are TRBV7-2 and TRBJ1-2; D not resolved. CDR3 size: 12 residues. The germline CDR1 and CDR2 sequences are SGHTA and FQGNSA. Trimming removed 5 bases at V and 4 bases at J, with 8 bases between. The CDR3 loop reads CASSDRVYGYTF. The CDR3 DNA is TGTGCCAGCAGCGACCGGGTCTATGGCTACACCTTC.

CDR3 bases: TGTGCCAGCAGCGTTACTAGCGGGATGCAGTACTTC. Its protein is CASSVTSGMQYF. The genes are TRBV9 and TRBJ2-5; the match to TRBD2 covers 10 bases. The V gene end was trimmed by 2 bases and the J gene end by 11 bases; junction bases not matched to a gene: 3. The CDR3 has 12 amino acids. Germline assignment: CDR1 SGDLS and CDR2 YYNGEE.

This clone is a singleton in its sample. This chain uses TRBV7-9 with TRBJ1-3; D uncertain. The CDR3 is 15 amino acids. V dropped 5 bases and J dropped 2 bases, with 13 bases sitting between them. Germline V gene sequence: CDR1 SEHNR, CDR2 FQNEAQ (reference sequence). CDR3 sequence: CASSRGGSAGNTIYF. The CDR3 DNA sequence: TGTGCCAGCAGCCGTGGAGGGTCGGCTGGAAACACCATATATTTT.

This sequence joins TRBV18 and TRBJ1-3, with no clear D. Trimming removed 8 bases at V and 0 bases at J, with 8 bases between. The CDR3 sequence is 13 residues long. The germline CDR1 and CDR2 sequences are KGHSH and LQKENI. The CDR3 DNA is TGTGCCAGCCTACCGAGCTCTGGAAACACCATATATTTT. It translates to CASLPSSGNTIYF.

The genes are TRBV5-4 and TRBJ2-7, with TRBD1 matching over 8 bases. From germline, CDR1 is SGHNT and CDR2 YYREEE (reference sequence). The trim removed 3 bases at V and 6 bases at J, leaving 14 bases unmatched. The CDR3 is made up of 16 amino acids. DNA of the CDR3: TGTGCCAGCAGCTACGACTCCGGGACAGGCCTAAGCGAGCAGTACTTC. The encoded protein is CASSYDSGTGLSEQYF.

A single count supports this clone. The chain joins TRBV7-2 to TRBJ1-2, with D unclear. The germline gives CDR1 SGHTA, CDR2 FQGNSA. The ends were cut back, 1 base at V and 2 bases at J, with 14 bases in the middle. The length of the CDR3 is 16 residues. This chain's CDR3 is CASSLVHRLINYGYTF. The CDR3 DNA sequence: TGTGCCAGCAGCTTAGTGCACCGGTTAATAAACTATGGCTACACCTTC. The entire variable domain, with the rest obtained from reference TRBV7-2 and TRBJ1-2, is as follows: GAGVSQSPSNKVTEKGKDVELRCDPISGHTALYWYRQSLGQGLEFLIYFQGNSAPDKSGLPSDRFSAERTGGSVSTLTIQRTQQEDSAVYLCASSLVHRLINYGYTFGSGTRLTVV.

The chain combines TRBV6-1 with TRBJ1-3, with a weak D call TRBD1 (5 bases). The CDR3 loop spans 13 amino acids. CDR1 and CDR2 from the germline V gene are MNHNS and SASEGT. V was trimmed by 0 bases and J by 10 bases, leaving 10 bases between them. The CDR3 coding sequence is TGTGCCAGCAGTGAAGCGGGGGGGGAAACCATATATTTT. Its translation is CASSEAGGETIYF.

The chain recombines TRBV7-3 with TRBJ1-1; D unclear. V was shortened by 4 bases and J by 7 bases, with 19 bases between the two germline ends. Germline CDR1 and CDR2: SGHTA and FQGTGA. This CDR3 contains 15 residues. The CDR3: CASSYKAAGAGEAFF. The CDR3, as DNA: TGTGCCAGCAGCTATAAGGCTGCGGGTGCTGGTGAAGCTTTCTTT.

The CDR3 region has the DNA TGTGCCAGCTCACCGGAGCAGTACAATGAGCAGTTCTTC. It codes for CASSPEQYNEQFF. The V and J genes are TRBV18 and TRBJ2-1; D remains unclear. The ends were cut back, 3 bases at V and 4 bases at J, with 7 bases in the middle. In germline, CDR1 is KGHSH, CDR2 LQKENI. CDR3 size: 13 residues.

CDR3 sequence: CASSHDSLWDTQYF. CDR3 in DNA: TGTGCCAGCAGCCACGACAGCTTATGGGATACGCAGTATTTT. The chain links TRBV11-3 to TRBJ2-3; D is possibly TRBD1 (5 bases). Germline V gene lookup returns CDR1 SGHNT and CDR2 YENEEA. The CDR3 covers 14 residues. V gave up 5 bases and J gave up 6 bases, with 15 bases separating them.

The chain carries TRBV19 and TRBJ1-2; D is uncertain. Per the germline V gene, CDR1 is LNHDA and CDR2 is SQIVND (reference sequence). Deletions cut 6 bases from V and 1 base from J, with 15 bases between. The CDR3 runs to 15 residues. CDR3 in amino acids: CASSPDRVLNYGYTF. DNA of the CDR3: TGTGCCAGTAGCCCCGACCGGGTTCTTAACTATGGCTACACCTTC.

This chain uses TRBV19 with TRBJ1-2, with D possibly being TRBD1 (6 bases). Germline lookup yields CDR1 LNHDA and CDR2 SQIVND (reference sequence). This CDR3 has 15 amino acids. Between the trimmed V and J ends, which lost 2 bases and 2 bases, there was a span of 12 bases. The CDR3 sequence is CASSISSTGNYGYTF. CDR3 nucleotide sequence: TGTGCCAGTAGTATATCCTCGACAGGCAACTATGGCTACACCTTC.

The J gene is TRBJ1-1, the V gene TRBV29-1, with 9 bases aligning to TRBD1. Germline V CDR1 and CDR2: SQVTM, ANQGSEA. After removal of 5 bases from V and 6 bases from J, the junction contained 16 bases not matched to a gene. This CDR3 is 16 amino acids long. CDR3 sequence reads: CSVSGTGLSLGAEAFF. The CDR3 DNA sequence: TGCAGCGTTTCCGGGACAGGGCTATCCCTCGGGGCTGAAGCTTTCTTT.

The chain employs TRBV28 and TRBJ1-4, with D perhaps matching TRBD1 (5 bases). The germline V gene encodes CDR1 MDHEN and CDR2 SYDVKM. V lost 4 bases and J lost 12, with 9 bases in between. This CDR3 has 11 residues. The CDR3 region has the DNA TGTGCCAGCAGTTGGGGGGTGGAACTGTTTTTT. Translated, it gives CASSWGVELFF.

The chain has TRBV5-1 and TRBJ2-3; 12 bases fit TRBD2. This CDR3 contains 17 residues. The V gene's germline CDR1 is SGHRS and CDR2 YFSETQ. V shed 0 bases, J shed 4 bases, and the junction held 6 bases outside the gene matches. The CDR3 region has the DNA TGCGCCAGCAGCTTGGGGGCTAGCGGGGGGGCCCCAGATACGCAGTATTTT. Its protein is CASSLGASGGAPDTQYF. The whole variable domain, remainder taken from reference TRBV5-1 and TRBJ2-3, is KAGVTQTPRYLIKTRGQQVTLSCSPISGHRSVSWYQQTPGQGLQFLFEYFSETQRNKGNFPGRFSGRQFSNSRSEMNVSTLELGDSALYLCASSLGASGGAPDTQYFGPGTRLTVL.

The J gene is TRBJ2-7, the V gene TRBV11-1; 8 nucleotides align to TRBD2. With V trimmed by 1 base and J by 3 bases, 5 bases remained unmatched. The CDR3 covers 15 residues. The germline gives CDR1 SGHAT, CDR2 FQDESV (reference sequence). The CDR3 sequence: CASSLGAGEGYEQYF. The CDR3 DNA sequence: TGTGCCAGCAGCTTAGGAGCGGGGGAAGGCTACGAGCAGTACTTC.